Reported below is one T cell receptor beta chain. Its antigen is unknown. The authors built TCR beta libraries using iRepertoire HTBI primers and Arm-PCR of CDR3 regions. One entry per CDR3 protein, called by TCRdb with MiXCR from the multiplex PCR reads. Among 450,000 to 600,000 distinct CDR3 sequences listed, about 13% were seen once. The data were obtained in a study of regulatory T cells in long-lasting Graves disease. The study's findings and limits: Persistent disease favored TRBV28, TRBJ1-2 and TRBJ2-5.

The CDR3 loop spans 13 amino acids. V dropped 6 bases and J dropped 4 bases, with 12 bases sitting between them. The V gene's germline CDR1 is MGHRA and CDR2 YSYEKL. Time point in this sample: newly diagnosed GD, antithyroid drugs for less than 3 months. Construction of the TCR library relied on RNA isolated from PBMCs. This sample was shared with a second study, whose subject was T cells in Graves' hyperthyroidism and ophthalmopathy. Turning to that study: During a first-round RT-PCR of the TCR CDR3, the HTBI primer set was used.

This clonotype was sampled from a man aged 30 to 45 with Graves disease. The V call is TRBV4-1, the J call TRBJ2-5, with a possible D match to TRBD2 (7 bases). Source: peripheral blood mononuclear cells (PBMCs), taken at new diagnosis, from a patient treated with antithyroid drugs. The CDR3 is CASRAGATETQYF. CDR3 coding DNA: TGCGCCAGCAGGGCGGGGGCCACAGAGACCCAGTACTTC.